This is a list of T cell receptor beta chains from one sample in a study of OX40 agonist ivuxolimab in advanced cancers. Some clones are missing from TCRdb's copy, which holds only in-frame ones; the method was immunoSEQ multiplex PCR. The sample records about 80,000 clones, roughly 85% being singletons. The sequences come from CD4+ or CD8+ T cells sorted from blood, collected in a trial of the OX40 agonist ivuxolimab. Receptor source: an adult with an advanced solid tumor such as melanoma, head and neck, liver or kidney cancer. Each CDR3 is given with its conserved first and last residue. A D gene is named only where the DNA matches it firmly. Where a row states a size, it is once, few, many or the class of an expanded clone; other rows omit it.

v_gene	j_gene	abundance	d_gene	CDR3nt	CDR3aa
TRBV5-8	TRBJ2-5	NA	NA	TGTGCCAGCACCCCCAGGCAAGAGACCCAGTACTTC	CASTPRQETQYF
TRBV6-5	TRBJ1-1	NA	NA	TGTGCCAGCAGTGAATCCGTGGCCCGTCGGGCTTTCTTT	CASSESVARRAFF
TRBV19	TRBJ2-7	NA	TRBD2	TGTGCCAGTAGTGGGCTAGCGGGGACCTACGAGCAGTACTTC	CASSGLAGTYEQYF
TRBV6-6	TRBJ2-7	NA	NA	TGTGCCAGCAGTTACTCACAGGGACCTGGCTACGAGCAGTACTTC	CASSYSQGPGYEQYF
TRBV30	TRBJ2-7	NA	NA	TGTGCCTGGATGCCGGGCCCTTCCTACGAGCAGTACTTC	CAWMPGPSYEQYF
TRBV5-3	TRBJ1-2	NA	TRBD1	TGTGCCAGCAGCCGGGACAGGGATTATGGCTACACCTTC	CASSRDRDYGYTF
TRBV10-3	TRBJ1-3	NA	TRBD1	TGTGCCATCAGTAGGACAGGGGAGGTAGACACCATATATTTT	CAISRTGEVDTIYF
TRBV27	TRBJ2-2	NA	NA	TGTGCCAGCAGTTTGAGGGGACACAACACCGGGGAGCTGTTTTTT	CASSLRGHNTGELFF
TRBV6-5	TRBJ2-7	NA	NA	TGTGCCAGCAGTAACTACGAGCAGTACTTC	CASSNYEQYF
TRBV6-1	TRBJ1-2	NA	NA	TGTGCCAGCGTTGAAGGGGGTCTAGCCAGGGATGGCTATGGCTACACCTTC	CASVEGGLARDGYGYTF
TRBV5-4	TRBJ1-1	once	NA	TGTGCCAGCAGCTTGGACGCGGGGAACACTGAAGCTTTCTTT	CASSLDAGNTEAFF
TRBV18	TRBJ1-2	NA	TRBD1	TGTGCCAGCTCACCGGATCGGGACAGGGGGCACATCTATGGCTACACCTTC	CASSPDRDRGHIYGYTF
TRBV11-2	TRBJ2-2	NA	NA	TGTGCCAGCAGCTTATTCAGGGCCCACACCGGGGAGCTGTTTTTT	CASSLFRAHTGELFF
TRBV18	TRBJ2-2	NA	NA	TGTGCCAGCTCACTTCTTAGCGGCAGGAACACCGGGGAGCTGTTTTTT	CASSLLSGRNTGELFF
TRBV7-2	TRBJ2-7	NA	NA	TGTGCCAGCAGCTTCCCTTCGGGTATGGGGGGCTTAGACTTC	CASSFPSGMGGLDF
TRBV5-1	TRBJ2-5	NA	NA	TGCGCCAGCAGCTTGACTACAGGGGAGACCCAGTACTTC	CASSLTTGETQYF
TRBV28	TRBJ1-2	NA	NA	TGTGCCAGCAGTCTTTTCAATGGCTACACCTTC	CASSLFNGYTF
TRBV5-6	TRBJ2-7	NA	NA	TGTGCCAGCAGCTTGGCCGGCCCTTTCGCCTACGAGCAGTACTTC	CASSLAGPFAYEQYF
TRBV19	TRBJ1-2	NA	TRBD1	TGTGCCAGTAGCCACCCGACAGGGGCGAACTATGGCTACACCTTC	CASSHPTGANYGYTF
TRBV6-6	TRBJ2-7	NA	NA	TGTGCCAGCGAGGGGTCGGGCTACGAGCAGTACTTC	CASEGSGYEQYF
TRBV7-2	TRBJ2-3	NA	TRBD2	TGTGCCAGCAGCTTTAACGGGGGGGCAAGCACAGATACGCAGTATTTT	CASSFNGGASTDTQYF
TRBV29-1	TRBJ2-1	NA	TRBD2	TGCAGCCATAAGATTAGCGGGGGGGCTCGTGAGCAGTTCTTC	CSHKISGGAREQFF
TRBV28	TRBJ1-2	NA	TRBD1	TGTGCCACGGTAAACAGGGGGCGCTTCCATGGCTACACCTTC	CATVNRGRFHGYTF
TRBV2	TRBJ1-2	NA	TRBD1	TGTGCCAGCAGTTGGACAGGGAGTTATGGCTACACCTTC	CASSWTGSYGYTF
TRBV19	TRBJ1-6	NA	NA	TGTGCCAGTAGTGGGGTTCCGGCGTCAAACCTATTCCCCCTCCACTTT	CASSGVPASNLFPLHF
TRBV9	TRBJ2-1	NA	NA	TGTGCCAGCAGCACTGCAGGGAGCTCCTACAATGAGCAGTTCTTC	CASSTAGSSYNEQFF
TRBV10-3	TRBJ1-2	NA	TRBD1	TGTGCCATCAGGGGGACAGATCTGGGTGGCTACACCTTC	CAIRGTDLGGYTF
TRBV6-5	TRBJ1-4	NA	NA	TGTGCCAGCAGCTACGGTCCGGGGGAGGAAAAACTGTTTTTT	CASSYGPGEEKLFF
TRBV30	TRBJ2-3	NA	NA	TGTGCCTACAGTTCCCTAAACACAGATACGCAGTATTTT	CAYSSLNTDTQYF
TRBV19	TRBJ2-7	NA	TRBD2	TGTGCCAGTAGTATTCCGGCTAGCGGCCTGAACGAGCAGTACTTC	CASSIPASGLNEQYF
TRBV19	TRBJ1-1	NA	NA	TGTGCCAGTACCCCCAGGGACCGCCTCGCTGAAGCTTTCTTT	CASTPRDRLAEAFF
TRBV30	TRBJ1-1	few	NA	TGTGCCTGGAGTGTGCAGGCCAACACTGAAGCTTTCTTT	CAWSVQANTEAFF
TRBV5-6	TRBJ1-6	NA	NA	TGTGCCAGCAGCTTGGCCCTAGGGGGTTCCTATAATTCACCCCTCCACTTT	CASSLALGGSYNSPLHF
TRBV2	TRBJ2-5	NA	NA	TGTGCCAGCAGCGCCCTTATAGGGGAGACCCAGTACTTC	CASSALIGETQYF
TRBV5-1	TRBJ2-3	NA	TRBD1	TGCGCCAGCAGCTTGGACAGGGGGCGAACAGATACGCAGTATTTT	CASSLDRGRTDTQYF
TRBV6-5	TRBJ1-1	NA	TRBD1	TGTGCCAGCACCCAGGACAGGGGAGAAGCTTTCTTT	CASTQDRGEAFF
TRBV29-1	TRBJ1-5	NA	NA	TGCAGCGTTCGACTCGGGAATCAGCCCCAGCATTTT	CSVRLGNQPQHF
TRBV19	TRBJ2-7	NA	TRBD1	TGTGCCAGTATGGGACAGTCCCCCTACGAGCAGTACTTC	CASMGQSPYEQYF
TRBV2	TRBJ1-6	NA	TRBD1	TGTGCCAGCAGGGGACAGGCTGTCGGTAATTCACCCCTCCACTTT	CASRGQAVGNSPLHF
TRBV7-9	TRBJ1-1	once	NA	TGTGCCAGCAGCTTAGGATGGGGGGGAGCTCAAGCTTTCTTT	CASSLGWGGAQAFF
TRBV7-9	TRBJ2-7	NA	NA	TGTGCCAGCAGCTCCGTCGCAGGGAATCCCTACGAGCAGTACTTC	CASSSVAGNPYEQYF
TRBV29-1	TRBJ1-2	NA	TRBD1	TGCAGCGTTACACAGGGGGACTATGGCTACACCTTC	CSVTQGDYGYTF
TRBV9	TRBJ2-4	NA	NA	TGTGCCAGCAGCGTAGCACCCAGGGATAACATTCAGTACTTC	CASSVAPRDNIQYF
TRBV18	TRBJ1-2	few	TRBD1	TGTGCCAGCTCACGGGACAGTAACTATGGCTACACCTTC	CASSRDSNYGYTF
TRBV5-6	TRBJ2-7	NA	TRBD2	TGTGCCAGCAGCCCCGGGACTAGCGGTAACTCCTACGAGCAGTACTTC	CASSPGTSGNSYEQYF
TRBV9	TRBJ2-3	NA	TRBD2	TGTGCCAGCAGCCGAGGAGGGACTACCACAGATACGCAGTATTTT	CASSRGGTTTDTQYF
TRBV9	TRBJ1-1	NA	NA	TGTGCCAGCAGCGCAGGGGTAGAGGGCACTGAAGCTTTCTTT	CASSAGVEGTEAFF
TRBV27	TRBJ2-7	NA	NA	TGTGCCAGCAGTTTAGGGGGGGCCTTTTCCTACGAGCAGTACTTC	CASSLGGAFSYEQYF
TRBV2	TRBJ1-1	few	NA	TGTGCCAGCAGTGAGTTTCGGACTGAAGCTTTCTTT	CASSEFRTEAFF
TRBV5-1	TRBJ1-4	NA	NA	TGCGCCAGCAGCCGCGGGCAGGGAGGAGAAAAACTGTTTTTT	CASSRGQGGEKLFF
TRBV7-3	TRBJ2-5	NA	NA	TGTGCCAGCAGCTTAGGAAAGTTGGAGACCCAGTACTTC	CASSLGKLETQYF
TRBV11-2	TRBJ2-1	NA	TRBD2	TGTGCCAGCAGCTTAGCGGTAAGCGGGGTGTTCTACAATGAGCAGTTCTTC	CASSLAVSGVFYNEQFF
TRBV28	TRBJ1-2	NA	TRBD1	TGTGCCAGCAGCTCAATGAGAGGGGGCAATGGCTACACCTTC	CASSSMRGGNGYTF
TRBV28	TRBJ2-7	NA	NA	TGTGCCAGCAGTCTCGACTACGAGCAGTACTTC	CASSLDYEQYF